These 23 T cell receptor beta chains originate from one sample sequenced in a study of human T cells and chemical hapten exposure. MiXCR was run by TCRdb on the RACE reads, yielding one entry per CDR3 protein. In the table there are approximately 260,000 distinct CDR3 sequences, around 7.3% of which are singletons. Documented time point: pre-sensitization, week 0. Treatment defined: therapeutic diphenylcyclopropenone sensitization with weekly scalp DPC. Specimen: whole blood, collected in connection with sensitization to the hapten diphenylcyclopropenone (DPC). The source is a man aged 18 to 30 with alopecia areata. Some clones in this sample may be carry-over from other donors' samples.

This clonotype came up many times. The chain employs TRBV5-1 and TRBJ1-1, with D possibly TRBD1 on 5 matching bases. CDR1 and CDR2 (germline): SGHRS, YFSETQ. CDR3 length: 14 residues. V dropped 3 bases and J dropped 0 bases, with 9 bases sitting between them. The CDR3 bases are TGCGCCAGCAGCTCAGGGTACATGAACACTGAAGCTTTCTTT. It specifies CASSSGYMNTEAFF.

The chain links TRBV3-1 to TRBJ1-2; 8 bases fit TRBD1. CDR3 size: 14 residues. Per the germline V gene, CDR1 is LGHDT and CDR2 is YNNKEL (reference sequence). After removal of 1 base from V and 10 bases from J, the junction contained 8 bases not matched to a gene. CDR3 sequence (DNA): TGTGCCAGCAGCCAAGCCCCAGGGGGCGCTTACTACACCTTC. It is translated as CASSQAPGGAYYTF.

In its sample, this clonotype was seen a few times. The rearrangement uses TRBV7-9 and TRBJ2-1, with D possibly matching TRBD2 (5 bases). V was clipped by 5 bases and J by 6 bases, with 8 bases between them. Germline V gene lookup returns CDR1 SEHNR and CDR2 FQNEAQ (reference sequence). The CDR3 loop spans 12 amino acids. CDR3 protein: CASSPEGNEQFF. The CDR3 nucleotides are TGTGCCAGCAGCCCTGAGGGCAATGAGCAGTTCTTC.

This clonotype was recorded many times. The chain couples TRBV5-6 to TRBJ2-3; D is perhaps TRBD2 (6 bases). Germline assignment: CDR1 SGHDT and CDR2 YYEEEE. Trimming took 1 base from V and 4 from J, leaving 7 bases between them. CDR3 length: 13 residues. The CDR3 coding sequence is TGTGCCAGCAGCTTGCGGGGGTCAGATACGCAGTATTTT. It translates to CASSLRGSDTQYF.

This clonotype has just a few counts. This sequence joins TRBV19 and TRBJ2-5; D perhaps matches TRBD1 (6 bases). CDR1 and CDR2 from the germline V gene are LNHDA and SQIVND (reference sequence). V lost 6 bases and J 2 bases, leaving 13 bases between the germline ends. This CDR3 is 14 amino acids long. This CDR3 is CASRYAGTQETQYF. The CDR3 DNA reads TGTGCCAGTAGGTACGCCGGGACACAAGAGACCCAGTACTTC.

The chain recombines TRBV28 with TRBJ2-7, with D possibly being TRBD2 (7 bases). The germline gives CDR1 MDHEN, CDR2 SYDVKM. Trimming removed 4 bases from V and 4 bases from J, with 17 bases in between. The CDR3 is made up of 15 amino acids. The CDR3 is CASSSSRGATYEQYF. CDR3 DNA: TGTGCCAGCAGTTCGTCCCGGGGGGCCACTTACGAGCAGTACTTC. Variable domain in full (rest from reference TRBV28 and TRBJ2-7): DVKVTQSSRYLVKRTGEKVFLECVQDMDHENMFWYRQDPGLGLRLIYFSYDVKMKEKGDIPEGYSVSREKKERFSLILESASTNQTSMYLCASSSSRGATYEQYFGPGTRLTVT.

The rearrangement joins TRBV11-2 to TRBJ2-3; D not certain. The length of the CDR3 is 15 residues. Trimming stripped 2 bases from V and 5 bases from J, with 14 bases between. CDR1 is SGHAT and CDR2 is FQNNGV in the germline V gene. DNA of the CDR3: TGTGCCAGCAGCTTAAACAGCCACGGTGTAGATACGCAGTATTTT. This sequence encodes CASSLNSHGVDTQYF.

This clonotype was seen at least ten times. This rearrangement joins TRBV5-1 to TRBJ2-3; D remains unclear. Trimming stripped 0 bases from V and 1 base from J, with 12 bases between. The germline CDR1 and CDR2 sequences are SGHRS and YFSETQ. The CDR3 length is 16 residues. CDR3 bases: TGCGCCAGCAGCTTGGCTAGGAGAGGTGGCACAGATACGCAGTATTTT. It encodes CASSLARRGGTDTQYF.

The rearrangement joins TRBV28 to TRBJ2-7, with D tentatively TRBD1 (6 bases). The CDR3 spans 15 residues. The germline V and J ends were trimmed by 1 base and 0 bases, with 10 bases remaining between them. Germline CDR1 is MDHEN and CDR2 is SYDVKM. CDR3 loop: CASSLLGANSYEQYF. The CDR3 coding sequence is TGTGCCAGCAGTTTATTGGGGGCCAACTCCTACGAGCAGTACTTC.

Remarks on this clonotype: Compared with germline, one end of the junction differs, possibly owing to a read error. V and J are TRBV10-3 and TRBJ1-5; no clear D gene. The length of the CDR3 is 13 residues. Germline V gives CDR1 ENHRY, CDR2 SYGVKD. The CDR3 reads CAISSGNNQPQRF. The CDR3 DNA sequence: TGTGCCATCAGTTCCGGCAACAATCAGCCCCAGCGTTTT.

This clonotype was detected ten times or more. The rearrangement joins TRBV7-9 to TRBJ1-6, with TRBD1 as a possible D gene (5 bases). Germline CDR1 SEHNR, CDR2 FQNEAQ (reference sequence). The V and J ends lost 5 bases and 0 bases respectively, with 14 bases between them. The CDR3 is made up of 17 amino acids. CDR3 in DNA: TGTGCCAGCAGCACCCGACAGATTAGCTCCTATAATTCACCCCTCCACTTT. The encoded protein is CASSTRQISSYNSPLHF.

The chain employs TRBV7-9 and TRBJ1-5; TRBD1 is a possible D gene (5 bases). The V end was cut by 4 bases, the J end by 4 bases, with 11 bases between. Germline assignment: CDR1 SEHNR and CDR2 FQNEAQ (reference sequence). There are 14 residues in the CDR3. The CDR3 sequence: CASSSETVNQPQHF. Written as DNA, the CDR3 is TGTGCCAGCAGCTCAGAGACAGTTAATCAGCCCCAGCATTTT.

This chain links TRBV6-1 with TRBJ2-7; 8 bases map to TRBD2. J gave up 3 bases and V 2 bases, and 9 bases lay outside the gene matches. The CDR3 has 16 amino acids. CDR1 and CDR2 (germline): MNHNS, SASEGT. DNA of the CDR3: TGTGCCAGCAGTGAAACTCCCGGGACTAGTTTCTACGAGCAGTACTTC. It encodes CASSETPGTSFYEQYF.

This clonotype was seen a handful of times. Written as DNA, the CDR3 is TGCAGCGTTGAAGGGTCTTACGGACCTGAAGCTTTCTTT. Translated: CSVEGSYGPEAFF. The chain couples TRBV29-1 to TRBJ1-1, with D uncertain. Per the germline V gene, CDR1 is SQVTM and CDR2 is ANQGSEA. The V and J ends lost 1 base and 6 bases respectively, with 12 bases between them. There are 13 residues in the CDR3.

This clonotype was recorded at least ten times. The V call is TRBV6-6, the J call TRBJ1-2, with 7 positions matching TRBD1. V dropped 0 bases and J dropped 7; count of bases not matched to a gene: 5. The CDR3 totals 14 residues. Germline V gene lookup returns CDR1 MNHNY and CDR2 SVGAGI (reference sequence). The CDR3 DNA is TGTGCCAGCAGTTACTCAGGACAGGCGGCTGGCTACACCTTC. Its translation: CASSYSGQAAGYTF.

This clonotype was seen only a few times. The chain is built from TRBV20-1 and TRBJ2-2, with unresolved D. CDR1 is DFQATT, CDR2 SNEGSKA, per germline (reference sequence). The CDR3 has 15 residues. Trimming stripped 2 bases from V and 0 bases from J, with 10 bases between. CDR3 in amino acids: CSARFFPSNTGELFF. The CDR3 nucleotides read TGCAGTGCTAGATTCTTCCCCTCGAACACCGGGGAGCTGTTTTTT.

The chain couples TRBV29-1 to TRBJ1-4; unclear D gene. From germline, CDR1 is SQVTM and CDR2 ANQGSEA. Trimming shortened V by 2 bases and J by 5 bases, and 12 bases separated the two germline ends. The CDR3 runs 14 residues. The CDR3 loop reads CSVEIEAGNEKLFF. CDR3 in DNA: TGCAGCGTTGAAATTGAGGCAGGAAATGAAAAACTGTTTTTT.

This clonotype has more than one count but fewer than ten. The rearrangement uses TRBV29-1 and TRBJ2-2; the D is unclear. CDR3 length: 14 amino acids. Trimming took off 3 bases at V and 1 base at J, with 9 bases between the two ends. The germline V gene encodes CDR1 SQVTM and CDR2 ANQGSEA. In nucleotides, the CDR3 is TGCAGCGTTGATGTACTCAGGAACACCGGGGAGCTGTTTTTT. It translates to CSVDVLRNTGELFF.

V gene TRBV4-1 combines with J gene TRBJ1-4; D gene ambiguous. V dropped 3 bases and J dropped 5 bases, with 16 bases sitting between them. The CDR3 has 16 residues. The germline V gene encodes CDR1 MGHRA and CDR2 YSYEKL. In DNA, the CDR3 is TGCGCCAGCAGCCATATCCGCAGGAGCCCCAATGAAAAACTGTTTTTT. This sequence encodes CASSHIRRSPNEKLFF.

This clonotype was found many times. CDR3: CSAMFGVISYEQYF. The CDR3 region has the DNA TGCAGTGCTATGTTCGGCGTAATCTCCTACGAGCAGTACTTC. This chain links TRBV20-1 with TRBJ2-7, with D unresolved. CDR3 length: 14 residues. CDR1 DFQATT and CDR2 SNEGSKA come from the germline V gene (reference sequence). V lost 4 bases, J lost 0 bases, and 13 bases lay in between.

The chain has TRBV28 and TRBJ1-6, with 7 bases fitting TRBD1. The CDR3 spans 15 residues. V was clipped by 7 bases and J by 7 bases; unmatched bases: 10. The germline CDR1 and CDR2 sequences are MDHEN and SYDVKM. CDR3 region: CASTYDRARNSPLHF. The CDR3, as DNA: TGTGCCAGCACCTACGACAGGGCAAGAAATTCACCCCTCCACTTT.

This clonotype was recorded a few times. The genes are TRBV29-1 and TRBJ1-2, with 7 nucleotides matching TRBD1. Germline lookup yields CDR1 SQVTM and CDR2 ANQGSEA. V lost 1 base to trimming and J lost 7 bases; unmatched junction nucleotides: 3. The CDR3 has 12 residues. The CDR3 reads CSVEGQGPGYTF. For the CDR3, the DNA is TGCAGCGTTGAAGGACAGGGACCTGGCTACACCTTC. The full variable domain, rest sourced from reference TRBV29-1 and TRBJ1-2, is SAVISQKPSRDICQRGTSLTIQCQVDSQVTMMFWYRQQPGQSLTLIATANQGSEATYESGFVIDKFPISRPNLTFSTLTVSNMSPEDSSIYLCSVEGQGPGYTFGSGTRLTVV.

This clonotype has only a few counts. The chain carries TRBV7-8 and TRBJ1-6, with 10 bases matching TRBD1. The CDR3 runs to 16 residues. The trim removed 2 bases at V and 7 bases at J, leaving 5 bases unmatched. CDR1 SGHVS and CDR2 FQNEAQ come from the germline V gene. DNA for the CDR3: TGTGCCAGCAGCTTACGAGGACAGGGGGACAATTCACCCCTCCACTTT. It is translated as CASSLRGQGDNSPLHF.